Detailed here is one TCR beta chain. Germline V lookup: CDR1 ENHRY, CDR2 SYGVKD. CDR3 size: 16 residues. With 0 bases removed from V and 4 bases from J, the gap between germline ends came to 12 bases. In the study's own analysis: For nucleated cells, counts were estimated from reference gene primer amplification. The repertoire was sequenced with immunoSEQ multiplex PCR; TCRdb's copy has only in-frame clones and lacks some. V, J and clone size derive from that table, while D and trimming were established from the DNA sequence. The sample holds hundreds of thousands of clones; around 90% are singletons and the top ten take roughly 1.2%. The sample belongs to a study of blood T cell repertoires in COVID-19. Background on the study: Donors in the United States, Italy and Spain gave samples during acute or convalescent COVID-19.

Material: peripheral blood. The chain has TRBV10-3 and TRBJ2-2; D unresolved. This receptor was obtained from a man aged 35 to 55 with acute or convalescent COVID-19. Written as DNA, the CDR3 is TGTGCCATCAGTGAGTCCGAGTTGATTGCCACCGGGGAGCTGTTTTTT. Protein product: CAISESELIATGELFF.